This T cell receptor (beta chain) was sequenced during a study of blood T cell repertoires in COVID-19. Background on the study: The samples span acute and convalescent COVID-19 from the United States, Italy and Spain. T cells, B-cell-depleted T cells, or PBMCs provided the cDNA or gDNA that served as material.

The method was immunoSEQ multiplex PCR; TCRdb's version includes in-frame clones alone and lacks a portion of them. The sample consists of roughly 250,000 clones, roughly 90% of them appearing once. Ages ranged from 18 to 89 years, with residence in 24 US areas. Participants' reported clinical history set cohort assignment. The germline V gene has CDR1 SGHTA and CDR2 FQGTGA. V trimming: 5 bases; J trimming: 1 base; junction bases outside the gene matches: 7. The CDR3 has 16 amino acids. The V call is TRBV7-3, the J call TRBJ2-1, with 8 bases fitting TRBD2. Sequenced sample: PBMCs or T cells enriched from blood (not recorded which). This sequence was found in a woman aged 40-49 years with acute COVID-19. Here the CDR3 DNA reads TGTGCCAGCAGCCCTCGAGCGGGAGTGTCCTACAATGAGCAGTTCTTC. Its protein product is CASSPRAGVSYNEQFF.